These 13 T cell receptor beta chains came from one sample sequenced in a study of T cells in Graves' hyperthyroidism and ophthalmopathy. Amplified regions were TCR beta CDR3 sequences from RNA transcripts. Researchers ran a first-round RT-PCR on the TCR CDR3 using the HTBI primer set. From the multiplex PCR reads, TCRdb called clonotypes with MiXCR, one entry per CDR3 protein. The sample lists roughly 170,000 distinct CDR3 sequences; 15% to 20% were seen once. The sample taken for sequencing was blood. These receptors were obtained from a woman between 45 and 65 years old with Graves' hyperthyroidism.

In its sample, this clonotype was seen a few times. The V gene is TRBV5-1, the J gene TRBJ1-4, with TRBD1 as a possible D gene (5 bases). This CDR3 is 15 amino acids long. V was trimmed by 5 bases and J by 0 bases, leaving 11 bases between them. Germline loops: CDR1 SGHRS, CDR2 YFSETQ. CDR3 DNA: TGCGCCAGCAGGGCCACAGGCGCAACTAATGAAAAACTGTTTTTT. Its translation: CASRATGATNEKLFF.

This clonotype was observed at least ten times. The chain couples TRBV18 to TRBJ2-1; 9 bases agree with TRBD1. Germline V CDR1 and CDR2: KGHSH, LQKENI. The CDR3 consists of 16 residues. V dropped 3 bases and J dropped 5; count of bases not matched to a gene: 8. CDR3 DNA sequence: TGTGCCAGCTCACCTCTTGGGACAGGGTTTAACAATGAGCAGTTCTTC. It is translated as CASSPLGTGFNNEQFF.

The chain couples TRBV7-2 to TRBJ2-5; D unresolved. Germline V gene lookup returns CDR1 SGHTA and CDR2 FQGNSA. V was shortened by 0 bases and J by 5 bases, with 10 bases between the two germline ends. There are 14 residues in the CDR3. The CDR3 spells CASSLARSWETQYF. The CDR3 DNA is TGTGCCAGCAGCTTAGCCCGCAGTTGGGAGACCCAGTACTTC. Variable domain in full (rest from reference TRBV7-2 and TRBJ2-5): GAGVSQSPSNKVTEKGKDVELRCDPISGHTALYWYRQSLGQGLEFLIYFQGNSAPDKSGLPSDRFSAERTGGSVSTLTIQRTQQEDSAVYLCASSLARSWETQYFGPGTRLLVL.

There are many counts of this clonotype. The chain links TRBV20-1 to TRBJ1-2; unclear D gene. Trimming pared 3 bases from V and 7 bases from J, leaving 9 bases between. CDR3 length: 11 residues. Germline CDR1 and CDR2: DFQATT and SNEGSKA (reference sequence). CDR3 nucleotide sequence: TGCAGTGCTAGCGGAACCAGTGGCTACACCTTC. Translated: CSASGTSGYTF.

Many counts were recorded for this clonotype. V usage is TRBV28 and J usage is TRBJ1-2; the D gene is possibly TRBD1 (5 bases). The V gene lost 4 bases and the J gene lost 3 bases, with 12 bases spanning the gap. The germline gives CDR1 MDHEN, CDR2 SYDVKM. The CDR3 extends over 14 amino acids. CDR3 protein: CASSWDAVDYGYTF. CDR3 DNA sequence: TGTGCCAGCAGTTGGGACGCAGTGGACTATGGCTACACCTTC.

Ten or more counts support this clonotype. The chain has TRBV7-2 and TRBJ2-1; D is uncertain. Trimming took off 5 bases at V and 0 bases at J, with 20 bases between the two ends. The CDR3 has 18 residues. In germline, CDR1 is SGHTA, CDR2 FQGNSA. The CDR3 DNA is TGTGCCAGCAGCCTCTCCTCCAGGACGGCGAGCTCCTACAATGAGCAGTTCTTC. It encodes CASSLSSRTASSYNEQFF.

The chain links TRBV2 to TRBJ1-2; D is ambiguous. CDR1 SNHLY and CDR2 FYNNEI come from the germline V gene. The CDR3 totals 13 residues. V was shortened by 2 bases and J by 4 bases, with 8 bases between the two germline ends. The CDR3 loop reads CASSETAIYGYTF. CDR3 bases: TGTGCCAGCAGTGAAACAGCCATCTATGGCTACACCTTC.

The V call is TRBV10-3, the J call TRBJ1-1; possible D gene TRBD1, 5 bases. This CDR3 has 15 residues. The ends were cut back, 3 bases at V and 1 base at J, with 12 bases in the middle. Germline CDR1 reads ENHRY; CDR2 reads SYGVKD. The CDR3 here is CAISDGKGPNTEAFF. The CDR3 region has the DNA TGTGCCATCAGTGATGGTAAGGGGCCGAACACTGAAGCTTTCTTT.

V is TRBV28 and J is TRBJ1-2, with unresolved D. This CDR3 spans 15 amino acids. Germline V gives CDR1 MDHEN, CDR2 SYDVKM. Trimming took off 2 bases at V and 2 bases at J, with 12 bases between the two ends. The CDR3 spells CASSLPRDRNYGYTF. Written as DNA, the CDR3 is TGTGCCAGCAGTTTACCTAGGGATCGAAACTATGGCTACACCTTC.

This clonotype was picked up a small number of times. This chain connects TRBV7-9 to TRBJ1-4, with D possibly TRBD1 on 6 matching bases. The CDR3 extends over 16 amino acids. Germline V gene sequence: CDR1 SEHNR, CDR2 FQNEAQ (reference sequence). Deletions cut 5 bases from V and 0 bases from J, with 13 bases between. This CDR3 is CASSLGQSTTNEKLFF. The CDR3 DNA reads TGTGCCAGCAGCCTTGGACAGTCGACAACTAATGAAAAACTGTTTTTT.

This clonotype was found many times. This rearrangement joins TRBV5-1 to TRBJ1-1; TRBD1 matches at 8 bases. The V gene's germline CDR1 is SGHRS and CDR2 YFSETQ. V dropped 1 base and J dropped 3; count of bases not matched to a gene: 5. The CDR3 is 15 residues long. CDR3 DNA: TGCGCCAGCAGCTTGCAGGGGGCCAGGCACACTGAAGCTTTCTTT. This encodes CASSLQGARHTEAFF.

Regarding this clonotype: A junction boundary mismatches the germline segment, possibly from a read error. This chain uses TRBV7-9 with TRBJ2-1, with 9 bases matching TRBD1. This CDR3 is 14 amino acids long. Germline V gives CDR1 SEHNR, CDR2 FQNEAQ (reference sequence). This chain's CDR3 is CTSSPGTGWRGQFF. The CDR3 DNA reads as TGTACCAGCAGCCCTGGGACAGGGTGGCGAGGGCAGTTCTTC.

The genes are TRBV13 and TRBJ2-7; the match to TRBD1 covers 8 bases. CDR1 and CDR2 (germline): PRHDT, FYEKMQ (reference sequence). The V segment lost 5 bases and the J segment 3 bases; nucleotides outside the gene matches: 18. This CDR3 region has 18 residues. This chain's CDR3 is CASSPRRSRGQFGYEQYF. Here the CDR3 DNA reads TGTGCCAGCAGCCCCCGAAGGAGCAGGGGGCAGTTTGGCTACGAGCAGTACTTC.